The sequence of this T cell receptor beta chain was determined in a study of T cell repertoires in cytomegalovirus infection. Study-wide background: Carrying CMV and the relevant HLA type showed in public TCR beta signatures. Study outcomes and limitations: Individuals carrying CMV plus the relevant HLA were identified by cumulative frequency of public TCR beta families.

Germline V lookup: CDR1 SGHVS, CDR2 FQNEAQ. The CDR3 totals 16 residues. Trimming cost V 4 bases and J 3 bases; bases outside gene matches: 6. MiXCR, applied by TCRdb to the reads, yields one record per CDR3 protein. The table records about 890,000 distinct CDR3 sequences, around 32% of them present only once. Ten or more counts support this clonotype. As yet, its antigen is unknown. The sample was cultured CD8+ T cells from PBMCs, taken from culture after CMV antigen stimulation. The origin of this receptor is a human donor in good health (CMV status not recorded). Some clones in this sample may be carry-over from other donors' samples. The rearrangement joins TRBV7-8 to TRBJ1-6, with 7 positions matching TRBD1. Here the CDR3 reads CASSSTGALYNSPLHF. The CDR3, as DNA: TGTGCCAGCAGCTCTACAGGGGCGCTCTATAATTCACCCCTCCACTTT. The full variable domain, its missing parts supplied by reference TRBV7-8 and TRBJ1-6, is GAGVSQSPRYKVAKRGQDVALRCDPISGHVSLFWYQQALGQGPEFLTYFQNEAQLDKSGLPSDRFFAERPEGSVSTLKIQRTQQEDSAVYLCASSSTGALYNSPLHFGNGTRLTVT.